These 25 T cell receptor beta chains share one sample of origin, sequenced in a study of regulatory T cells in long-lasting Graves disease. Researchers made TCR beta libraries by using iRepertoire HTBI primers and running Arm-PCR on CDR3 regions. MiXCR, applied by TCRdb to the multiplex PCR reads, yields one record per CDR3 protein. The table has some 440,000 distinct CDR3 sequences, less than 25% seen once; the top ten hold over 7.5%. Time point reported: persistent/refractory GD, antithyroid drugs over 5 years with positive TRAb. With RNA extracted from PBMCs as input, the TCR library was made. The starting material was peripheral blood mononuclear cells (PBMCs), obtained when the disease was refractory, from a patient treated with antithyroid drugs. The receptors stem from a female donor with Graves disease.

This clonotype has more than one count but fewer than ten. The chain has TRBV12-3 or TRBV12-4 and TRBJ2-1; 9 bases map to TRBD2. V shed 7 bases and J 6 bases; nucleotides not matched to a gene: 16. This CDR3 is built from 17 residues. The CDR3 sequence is CASKVLRLADLSNEQFF. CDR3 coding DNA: TGTGCCAGCAAAGTTTTAAGACTAGCGGACCTAAGCAATGAGCAGTTCTTC.

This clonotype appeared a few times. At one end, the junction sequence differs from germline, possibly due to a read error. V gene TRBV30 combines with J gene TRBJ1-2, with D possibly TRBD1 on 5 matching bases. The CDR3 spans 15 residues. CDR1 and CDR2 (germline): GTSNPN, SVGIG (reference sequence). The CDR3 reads CAWSGFSGHFYGYTF. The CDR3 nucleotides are TGTGCTTGGAGTGGGTTCTCCGGACACTTCTATGGCTACACCTTC.

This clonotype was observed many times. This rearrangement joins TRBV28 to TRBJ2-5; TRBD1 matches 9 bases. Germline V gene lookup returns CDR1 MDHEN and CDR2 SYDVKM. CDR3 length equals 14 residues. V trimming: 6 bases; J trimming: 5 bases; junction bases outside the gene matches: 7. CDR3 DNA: TGTGCCAGCAGGGGACAGGGAGGGCGGGAGACCCAGTACTTC. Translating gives CASRGQGGRETQYF.

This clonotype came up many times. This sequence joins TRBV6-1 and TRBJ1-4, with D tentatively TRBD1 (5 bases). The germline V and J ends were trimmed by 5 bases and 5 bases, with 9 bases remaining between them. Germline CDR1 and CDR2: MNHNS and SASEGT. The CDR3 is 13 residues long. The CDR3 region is CASSRGTNEKLFF. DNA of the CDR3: TGTGCCAGCAGTAGGGGTACGAATGAAAAACTGTTTTTT.

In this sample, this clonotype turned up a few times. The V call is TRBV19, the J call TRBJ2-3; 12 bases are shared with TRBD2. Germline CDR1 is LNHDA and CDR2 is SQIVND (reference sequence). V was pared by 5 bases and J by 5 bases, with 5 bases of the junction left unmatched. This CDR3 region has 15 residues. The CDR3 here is CASSPQGLAGDTQYF. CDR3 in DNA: TGTGCCAGTAGTCCTCAGGGACTAGCGGGAGATACGCAGTATTTT.

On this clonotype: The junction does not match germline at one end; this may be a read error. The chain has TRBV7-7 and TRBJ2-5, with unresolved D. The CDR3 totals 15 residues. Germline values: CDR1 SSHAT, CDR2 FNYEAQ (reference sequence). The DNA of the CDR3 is TGTGCTAGCAGCGAGATGTCGGCCCAAGGGGAGACCCAGTACTTC. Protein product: CASSEMSAQGETQYF.

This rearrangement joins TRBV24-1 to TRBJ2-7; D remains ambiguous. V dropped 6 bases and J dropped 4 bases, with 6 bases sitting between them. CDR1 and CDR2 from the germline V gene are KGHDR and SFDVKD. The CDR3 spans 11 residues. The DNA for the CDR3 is TGTGCCACCAGTTGGGGTTACGAGCAGTACTTC. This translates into CATSWGYEQYF.

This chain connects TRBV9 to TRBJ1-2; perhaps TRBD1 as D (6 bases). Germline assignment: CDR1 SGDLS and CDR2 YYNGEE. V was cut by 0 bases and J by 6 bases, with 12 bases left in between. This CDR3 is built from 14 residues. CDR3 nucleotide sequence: TGTGCCAGCAGCGTAGTTCCAGGGGACCATGGCTACACCTTC. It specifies CASSVVPGDHGYTF.

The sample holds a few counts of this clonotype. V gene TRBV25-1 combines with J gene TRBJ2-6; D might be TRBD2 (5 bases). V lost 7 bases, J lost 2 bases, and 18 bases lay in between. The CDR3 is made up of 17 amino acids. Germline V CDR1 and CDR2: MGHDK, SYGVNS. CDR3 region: CASMGDFPSAGANVLTF. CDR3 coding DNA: TGTGCCAGCATGGGAGATTTCCCTTCCGCTGGGGCCAACGTCCTGACTTTC. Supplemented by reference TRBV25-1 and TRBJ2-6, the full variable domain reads EADIYQTPRYLVIGTGKKITLECSQTMGHDKMYWYQQDPGMELHLIHYSYGVNSTEKGDLSSESTVSRIRTEHFPLTLESARPSHTSQYLCASMGDFPSAGANVLTFGAGSRLTVL.

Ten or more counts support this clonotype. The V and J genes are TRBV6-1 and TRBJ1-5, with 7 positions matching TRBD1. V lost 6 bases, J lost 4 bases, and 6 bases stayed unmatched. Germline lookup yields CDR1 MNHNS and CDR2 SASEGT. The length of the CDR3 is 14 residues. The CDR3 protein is CASSRGQSNQPQHF. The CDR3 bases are TGTGCCAGCAGCCGGGGACAGAGTAATCAGCCCCAGCATTTT.

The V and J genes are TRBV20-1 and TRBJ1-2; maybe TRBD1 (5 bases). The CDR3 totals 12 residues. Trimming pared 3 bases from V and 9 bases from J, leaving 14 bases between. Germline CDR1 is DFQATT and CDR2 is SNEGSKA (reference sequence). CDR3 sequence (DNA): TGCAGTGCTAGGGAGGGACGCTCGAGCTACACCTTC. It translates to CSAREGRSSYTF.

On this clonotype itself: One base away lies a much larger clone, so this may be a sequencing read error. CDR3 region: CASSPTRPRELFF. The CDR3, as DNA: TGTGCCAGCAGCCCCACGAGACCCAGGGAGCTGTTTTTT. The V call is TRBV6-1, the J call TRBJ2-2; the D is unclear. The V and J ends lost 6 bases and 9 bases respectively, with 14 bases between them. The CDR3 consists of 13 residues. Germline loops: CDR1 MNHNS, CDR2 SASEGT.

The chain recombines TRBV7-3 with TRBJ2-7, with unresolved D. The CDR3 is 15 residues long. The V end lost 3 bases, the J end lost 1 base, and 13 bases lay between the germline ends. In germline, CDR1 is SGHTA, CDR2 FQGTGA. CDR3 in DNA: TGTGCCAGCAGCTTGTCCCCGGGTGAATCCTACGAGCAGTACTTC. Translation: CASSLSPGESYEQYF.

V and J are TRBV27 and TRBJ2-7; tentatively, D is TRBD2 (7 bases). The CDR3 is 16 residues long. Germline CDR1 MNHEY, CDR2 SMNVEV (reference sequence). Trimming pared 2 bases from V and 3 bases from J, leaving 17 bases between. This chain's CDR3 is CASSLSIGGPVYEQYF. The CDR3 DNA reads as TGTGCCAGCAGTTTAAGTATCGGGGGGCCGGTCTACGAGCAGTACTTC.

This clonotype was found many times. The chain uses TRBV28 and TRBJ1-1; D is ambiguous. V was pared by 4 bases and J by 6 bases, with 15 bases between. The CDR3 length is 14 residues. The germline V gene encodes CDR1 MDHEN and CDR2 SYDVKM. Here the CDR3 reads CASSSDPLVSEAFF. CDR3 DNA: TGTGCCAGCAGTTCTGATCCATTGGTCTCTGAAGCTTTCTTT.

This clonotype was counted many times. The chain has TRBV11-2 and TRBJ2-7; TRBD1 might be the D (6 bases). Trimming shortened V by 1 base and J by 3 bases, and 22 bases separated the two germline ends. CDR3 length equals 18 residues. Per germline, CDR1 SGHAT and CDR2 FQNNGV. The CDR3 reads CASSLAFDGTRPFYEQYF. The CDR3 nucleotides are TGTGCCAGCAGCTTAGCTTTTGATGGGACACGACCCTTCTACGAGCAGTACTTC.

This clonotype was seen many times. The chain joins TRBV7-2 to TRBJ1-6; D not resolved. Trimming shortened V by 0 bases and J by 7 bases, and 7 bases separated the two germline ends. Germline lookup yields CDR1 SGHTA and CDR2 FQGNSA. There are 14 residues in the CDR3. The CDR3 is CASSLAGLNSPLHF. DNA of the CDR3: TGTGCCAGCAGCTTAGCCGGGTTGAATTCACCCCTCCACTTT.

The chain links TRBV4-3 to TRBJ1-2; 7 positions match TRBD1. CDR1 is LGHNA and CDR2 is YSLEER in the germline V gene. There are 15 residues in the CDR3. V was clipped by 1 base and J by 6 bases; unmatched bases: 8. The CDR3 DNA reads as TGCGCCAGCAGCCAAGTGGGACAGCCGAGACATGGCTACACCTTC. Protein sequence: CASSQVGQPRHGYTF.

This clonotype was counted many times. The CDR3 DNA sequence: TGTGCCAGCAGTGAAAGAGCGACCGGGGAGCTGTTTTTT. This encodes CASSERATGELFF. The chain has TRBV25-1 and TRBJ2-2; unclear D gene. The V and J ends lost 2 bases and 5 bases respectively, with 6 bases between them. The CDR3 sequence is 13 residues long. Germline V gives CDR1 MGHDK, CDR2 SYGVNS.

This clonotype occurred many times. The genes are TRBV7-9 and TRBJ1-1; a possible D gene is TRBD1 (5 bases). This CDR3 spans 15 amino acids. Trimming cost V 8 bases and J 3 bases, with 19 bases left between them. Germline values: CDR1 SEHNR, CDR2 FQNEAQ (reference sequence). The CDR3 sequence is CASSGGSGRDTEAFF. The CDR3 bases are TGTGCCAGCTCTGGGGGGTCAGGGAGAGACACTGAAGCTTTCTTT.

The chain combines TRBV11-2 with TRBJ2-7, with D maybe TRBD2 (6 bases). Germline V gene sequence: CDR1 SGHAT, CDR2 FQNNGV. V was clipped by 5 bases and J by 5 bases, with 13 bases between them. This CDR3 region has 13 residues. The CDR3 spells CASSVYGGNEQYF. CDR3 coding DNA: TGTGCCAGCAGCGTATACGGGGGAAACGAGCAGTACTTC.

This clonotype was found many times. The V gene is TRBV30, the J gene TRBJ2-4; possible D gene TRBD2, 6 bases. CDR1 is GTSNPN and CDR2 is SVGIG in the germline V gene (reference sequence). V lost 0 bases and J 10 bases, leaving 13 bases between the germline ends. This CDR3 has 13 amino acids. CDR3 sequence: CAWSVSGLTIQYF. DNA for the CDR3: TGTGCCTGGAGTGTCTCGGGACTCACGATTCAGTACTTC.

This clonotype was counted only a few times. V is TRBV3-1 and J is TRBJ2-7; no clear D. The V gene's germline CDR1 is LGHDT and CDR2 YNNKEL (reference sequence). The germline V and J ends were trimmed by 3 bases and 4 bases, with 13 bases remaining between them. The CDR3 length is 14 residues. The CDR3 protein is CASSHEAAPYEQYF. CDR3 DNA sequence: TGTGCCAGCAGCCACGAGGCCGCACCTTACGAGCAGTACTTC.

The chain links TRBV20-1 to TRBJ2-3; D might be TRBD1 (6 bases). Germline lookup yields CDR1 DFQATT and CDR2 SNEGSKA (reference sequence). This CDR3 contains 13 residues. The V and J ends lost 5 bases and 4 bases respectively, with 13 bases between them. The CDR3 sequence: CSADGDRSDTQYF. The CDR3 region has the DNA TGCAGTGCTGACGGAGACAGGTCAGATACGCAGTATTTT.

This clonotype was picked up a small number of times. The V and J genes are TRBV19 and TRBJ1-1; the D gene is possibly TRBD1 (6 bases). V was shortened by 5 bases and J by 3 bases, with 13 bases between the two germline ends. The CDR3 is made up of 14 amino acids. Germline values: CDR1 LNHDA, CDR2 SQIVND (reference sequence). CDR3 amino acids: CASSAPGQYTEAFF. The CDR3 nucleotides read TGTGCCAGTAGTGCTCCGGGACAATACACTGAAGCTTTCTTT.